One T cell receptor (beta chain) is described in this entry. No antigen is known for it. Primers: 60 Vbeta forward and 13 Jbeta reverse. Method: immunoSEQ multiplex PCR; TCRdb's copy keeps in-frame clones and lacks some. The sample carries 150,000 to 200,000 clones, about 81% recorded once. This sample is drawn from a study of cytomegalovirus exposure and HLA in healthy donors. Study results and caveats: Apparent HLA restriction characterized most CMV-associated TCR beta chains in a later analysis. Fewer N-insertions (relative to the approximately 700-donor mean) were reportedly seen in an Asian-associated ancestry cluster in a later analysis.

With 11 bases removed from V and 8 bases from J, the gap between germline ends came to 21 bases. Germline V CDR1 and CDR2: WNHNN, SYGVQD (reference sequence). The CDR3 is made up of 14 amino acids. Material: PBMCs. The clonotype was recovered from a woman in her 30s in good health and CMV-seronegative. The J gene is TRBJ1-4, the V gene TRBV10-1; a weak D match, TRBD1 (5 bases). For the CDR3, the DNA is TGCGCCTGGCGGACGAAGGGGTTGGAAGAAAAACTGTTTTTT. Protein: CAWRTKGLEEKLFF.